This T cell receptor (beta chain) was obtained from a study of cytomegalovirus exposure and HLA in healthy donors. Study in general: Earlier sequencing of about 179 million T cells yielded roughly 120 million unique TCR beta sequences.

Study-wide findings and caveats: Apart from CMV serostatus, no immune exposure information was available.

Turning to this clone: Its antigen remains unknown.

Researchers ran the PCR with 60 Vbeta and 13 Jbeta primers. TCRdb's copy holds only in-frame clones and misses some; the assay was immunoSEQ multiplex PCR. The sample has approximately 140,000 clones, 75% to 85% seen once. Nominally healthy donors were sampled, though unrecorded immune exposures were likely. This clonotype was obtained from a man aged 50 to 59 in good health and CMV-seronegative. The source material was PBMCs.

CDR3 DNA: TGTGCCAGCAGTGATATAACGGGGTTTGGCAATCAGCCCCAGCATTTT. It codes for CASSDITGFGNQPQHF. The chain employs TRBV2 and TRBJ1-5; D uncertain. V lost 3 bases and J 2 bases, leaving 14 bases between the germline ends. The CDR3 covers 16 residues. The germline gives CDR1 SNHLY, CDR2 FYNNEI.